The present T cell receptor (beta chain) was sequenced within a study of somatic mutations in cytotoxic T cells in rheumatoid arthritis. The germline gives CDR1 SGHTA, CDR2 FQGNSA. V lost 2 bases to trimming and J lost 0 bases, with 4 bases between them. The CDR3 sequence is 13 residues long. Profiling relied on immunoSEQ multiplex PCR, and the TCRdb table lists in-frame clones only, not all of them. The data show some 30,000 clones, around 90% seen once. This rearrangement joins TRBV7-2 to TRBJ1-1, with D uncertain. The source is an adult with rheumatoid arthritis. Sequenced sample: CD8+ T cells sorted from blood. In DNA form, the CDR3 reads TGTGCCAGCAGCTTATGGTTGAACACTGAAGCTTTCTTT. The encoded protein is CASSLWLNTEAFF.